Listed here is a single T cell receptor beta chain. Its antigen remains unidentified. The sample is drawn from a study of shared clonotypes between healthy human individuals. Study findings and constraints: Specimens sampled were limited to blood, with tissue repertoires likely differing.

Sequencing was performed with immunoSEQ multiplex PCR; in TCRdb, only in-frame clones are kept and a portion is missing. The table shows 800,000 to 1,200,000 clones, with 78% occurring only once. V shed 4 bases and J 8 bases; nucleotides not matched to a gene: 8. The CDR3 length is 13 residues. Germline CDR1 and CDR2: SGHRS and YFSETQ. The clonotype originates from a man younger than 30 in good health. Some clones in this sample may be carry-over from other donors' samples. The sequenced sample consisted of memory CD4+ T cells from PBMCs. The subset here: CD45RA-negative fraction. The J gene is TRBJ1-2, the V gene TRBV5-1; TRBD1 matches 7 bases. The CDR3 here is CASSPTGAHGYTF. CDR3 nucleotides: TGCGCCAGCAGCCCCACAGGGGCGCACGGCTACACCTTC.